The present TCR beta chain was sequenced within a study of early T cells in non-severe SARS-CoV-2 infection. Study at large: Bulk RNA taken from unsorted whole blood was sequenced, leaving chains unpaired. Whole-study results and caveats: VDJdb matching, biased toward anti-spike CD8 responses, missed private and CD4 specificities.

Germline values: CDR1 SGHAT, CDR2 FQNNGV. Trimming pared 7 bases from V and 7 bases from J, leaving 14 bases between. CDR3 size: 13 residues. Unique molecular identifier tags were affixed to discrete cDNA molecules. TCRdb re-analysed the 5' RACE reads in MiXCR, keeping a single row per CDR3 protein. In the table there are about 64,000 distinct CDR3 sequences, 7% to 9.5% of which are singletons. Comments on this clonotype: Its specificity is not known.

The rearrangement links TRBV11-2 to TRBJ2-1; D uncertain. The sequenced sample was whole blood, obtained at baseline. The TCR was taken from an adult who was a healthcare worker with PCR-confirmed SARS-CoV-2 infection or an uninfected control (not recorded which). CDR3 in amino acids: CASNSPPKNEQFF. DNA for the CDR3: TGTGCCAGCAACTCCCCCCCTAAGAATGAGCAGTTCTTC.